Below, one TCR beta chain is given with its context. Its antigen is unknown. The length of the CDR3 is 11 residues. CDR1 is MDHEN and CDR2 is SYDVKM in the germline V gene. V dropped 2 bases and J dropped 10 bases, with 8 bases sitting between them. The data belong to a study of neoadjuvant anti-PD-1 for oral cavity cancer. Study-wide findings and caveats: PBMC Gini-index clonality exceeded responders' in non-responders post-nivolumab.

No culture or expansion preceded analysis of these blood cells. Produced via immunoSEQ multiplex PCR; TCRdb's table is partial and in-frame only. Here the sample spans fewer than 90,000 clones, about four fifths being singletons. The source is a person aged 40 to 85 with oral cavity squamous cell carcinoma. The gene calls are TRBV28 and TRBJ1-1; no definite D call. Sequenced here: PBMCs, sampled before nivolumab (anti-PD-1) treatment. CDR3 sequence (DNA): TGTGCCAGCAGTTTAGGAAACGGAGCTTTCTTT. Translation gives CASSLGNGAFF.